This T cell receptor beta chain comes out of a study of CD8 T cells in Susac syndrome. Overall study findings and caveats: TCR sequencing and HLA analysis covered a relatively small number of individuals.

CDR3 length: 14 residues. The germline V and J ends were trimmed by 6 bases and 3 bases, with 13 bases remaining between them. Germline CDR1 reads LNHDA; CDR2 reads SQIVND (reference sequence). Isolation of CD8+ and CD4+ T cells was performed negatively, whereas enrichment of TEMRA cells was done by FACS. The authors reverse transcribed roughly 0.5 to 1 ug RNA with random hexamers. Amplification of TCR beta CDR3 was carried out by immunoSEQ multiplex PCR, which covered 54 Vbeta and 13 Jbeta segments. Each CDR3 protein gets one entry after TCRdb re-called the immunoSEQ multiplex PCR reads with MiXCR. This table has about 300,000 distinct CDR3 sequences, around 85% appearing once. As concerns this clonotype: What it binds is not known.

Source material: CD8+ T cells from PBMCs. The source is a human donor with multiple sclerosis. The chain uses TRBV19 and TRBJ2-3; a possible D gene is TRBD1 (6 bases). In DNA, the CDR3 is TGTGCCAGTAGCAGCCTCGGACAGACAGATACGCAGTATTTT. Its translation is CASSSLGQTDTQYF.